This T cell receptor beta chain was identified during a study of cytomegalovirus exposure and HLA in healthy donors. Study outcomes and limitations: Researchers counted around 150 TCR beta chains as cytomegalovirus-associated.

This clone was detected a few times. Its antigen is unknown. With 5 bases clipped from V and 6 bases from J, the junction kept 7 bases outside the gene matches. Germline values: CDR1 SGHTA, CDR2 FQGNSA. The CDR3 is 14 amino acids. With 60 Vbeta and 13 Jbeta primers, the PCR was carried out. Sequencing was performed with immunoSEQ multiplex PCR; in TCRdb, only in-frame clones are kept and a portion is missing. The table records around 99,000 clones, under 80% of them present only once. Sequencing was performed on PBMCs. The receptor was derived from a woman aged 45-65 years in good health and CMV-seropositive. V usage is TRBV7-2 and J usage is TRBJ1-5; TRBD1 matches 7 bases. CDR3: CASSPYQGGQPQHF. The CDR3 nucleotides are TGTGCCAGCAGCCCATATCAGGGGGGTCAGCCCCAGCATTTT.